Listed here are 12 T cell receptor beta chains from one sample, sequenced in a study of identical twins. MiXCR, run by TCRdb on the 5' RACE reads, gives a single entry per CDR3 protein. The sample consists of roughly 500,000 distinct CDR3 sequences, about 20% of them appearing once. This sample also belongs to another study, concerning T cells expressing NK-cell markers.

The sequencing sample was made of CD4+ T cells sorted from blood. All receptors come from a woman younger than 35 in good health.

This clonotype was detected a few times. The genes are TRBV5-4 and TRBJ2-7; 15 nucleotides line up with TRBD2. The V gene's germline CDR1 is SGHNT and CDR2 YYREEE (reference sequence). CDR3 length equals 17 residues. The junction had 7 bases not matched to a gene; V was cut back by 3 bases and J by 3 bases. DNA for the CDR3: TGTGCCAGCAGCTGGACTAGCGGGAGGGCCGGAATCTACGAGCAGTACTTC. It yields the protein CASSWTSGRAGIYEQYF.

The chain has TRBV5-1 and TRBJ1-2; D is ambiguous. Per the germline V gene, CDR1 is SGHRS and CDR2 is YFSETQ. This CDR3 spans 15 amino acids. V was shortened by 0 bases and J by 0 bases, with 9 bases between the two germline ends. CDR3 bases: TGCGCCAGCAGCTTGGGGTCCAGAGCTAACTATGGCTACACCTTC. It specifies CASSLGSRANYGYTF.

The chain's CDR3 is CASSPVSQETQYF. CDR3 bases: TGTGCCAGCAGCCCGGTGAGCCAAGAGACCCAGTACTTC. V usage is TRBV5-4 and J usage is TRBJ2-5, with D unclear. The CDR3 covers 13 residues. Trimming pared 4 bases from V and 1 base from J, leaving 8 bases between. Per the germline V gene, CDR1 is SGHNT and CDR2 is YYREEE (reference sequence).

This clonotype was seen only a few times. The J gene is TRBJ2-2, the V gene TRBV20-1, with D possibly matching TRBD1 (6 bases). The CDR3 totals 14 residues. The germline gives CDR1 DFQATT, CDR2 SNEGSKA (reference sequence). V was shortened by 3 bases and J by 3 bases, with 11 bases between the two germline ends. The CDR3 reads CSASAQGHTGELFF. CDR3 nucleotide sequence: TGCAGTGCTAGTGCCCAGGGGCACACCGGGGAGCTGTTTTTT.

In its sample, this clonotype was seen many times. The rearrangement uses TRBV10-3 and TRBJ2-1; TRBD2 agrees at 11 bases. Trimming cost V 3 bases and J 9 bases; bases outside gene matches: 4. Germline V gives CDR1 ENHRY, CDR2 SYGVKD. This CDR3 has 14 amino acids. In nucleotides, the CDR3 is TGTGCCATCAGTGACCCGACTAGCGGGACTGAGCAGTTCTTC. Its protein product is CAISDPTSGTEQFF.

J is TRBJ2-3 and V is TRBV7-8; TRBD2 matches at 12 bases. CDR3 length equals 18 residues. The V and J ends lost 2 bases and 3 bases, in that order; junction bases with no gene match: 9. CDR1 is SGHVS, CDR2 FQNEAQ, per germline. The CDR3 bases are TGTGCCAGCAGCTTACCAATCAGGACTAGCGGGGTGACAGATACGCAGTATTTT. The encoded protein is CASSLPIRTSGVTDTQYF.

This clonotype showed up just a few times. This chain links TRBV6-5 with TRBJ2-3; D is uncertain. The length of the CDR3 is 16 residues. Germline CDR1 and CDR2: MNHEY and SVGAGI. V was pared by 0 bases and J by 0 bases, with 10 bases between. The CDR3 spells CASSYSRAASTDTQYF. As DNA, the CDR3 is TGTGCCAGCAGTTACTCCCGGGCCGCTAGCACAGATACGCAGTATTTT.

This clonotype turned up a few times. The V gene is TRBV5-1, the J gene TRBJ2-5, with 11 bases lining up with TRBD2. The CDR3 has 15 amino acids. Germline lookup yields CDR1 SGHRS and CDR2 YFSETQ. Unmatched junction bases numbered 2, after V lost 4 bases and J lost 0 bases. CDR3 nucleotides: TGCGCCAGCAGCGTTAGCGGGGGGGACCAAGAGACCCAGTACTTC. It specifies CASSVSGGDQETQYF.

CDR3 coding DNA: TGTGCCAGCAGGCGGACTAGCGCGACCTACGAGCAGTACTTC. Translating gives CASRRTSATYEQYF. This rearrangement joins TRBV6-1 to TRBJ2-7; TRBD2 agrees at 9 bases. The CDR3 loop spans 14 amino acids. Germline V gene data show CDR1 as MNHNS and CDR2 as SASEGT. Unmatched junction bases numbered 5, after V lost 6 bases and J lost 2 bases.

This rearrangement joins TRBV12-3 or TRBV12-4 to TRBJ1-2; TRBD1 aligns across 7 bases. This CDR3 has 15 amino acids. V shed 2 bases and J 3 bases; nucleotides not matched to a gene: 6. The DNA of the CDR3 is TGTGCCAGCAGTTTAAGGGCAGGGGGGGACTATGGCTACACCTTC. This codes for CASSLRAGGDYGYTF.

The CDR3 DNA is TGCAGCGCGGATTTGAGGGAGACCCAGTACTTC. Protein sequence: CSADLRETQYF. V usage is TRBV29-1 and J usage is TRBJ2-5, with D uncertain. Deletions cut 7 bases from V and 5 bases from J, with 11 bases between. The germline V gene has CDR1 SQVTM and CDR2 ANQGSEA. This CDR3 contains 11 residues.

The gene calls are TRBV3-1 and TRBJ2-3; D assignment may be TRBD1 or TRBD2 (5 bases each). This CDR3 has 15 residues. V lost 0 bases to trimming and J lost 11 bases, with 18 bases between them. CDR1 LGHDT and CDR2 YNNKEL come from the germline V gene (reference sequence). CDR3 protein: CASSQEHSGLAVQYF. The CDR3 nucleotides read TGTGCCAGCAGCCAAGAACACTCAGGGCTAGCTGTGCAGTATTTT.